This TCR beta chain appears in the sequencing data of a study of monozygotic twins with inflammatory bowel disease. With the 5' RACE reads reprocessed, TCRdb shows one record per CDR3 protein and no DNA. The sample totals around 200,000 distinct CDR3 sequences. This CDR3 contains 12 residues. Germline V gene data show CDR1 as MNHNY and CDR2 as SVGAGI (reference sequence). One blood sample of around 2.5 ml was taken from each donor. The specimen sequenced was blood. This chain links TRBV6-6 with TRBJ2-2. The sequence was obtained from a human donor with ulcerative colitis or Crohn's disease, or a healthy co-twin of an affected twin (not recorded which). CDR3 loop: CASSLDPGELFF.